One and the same sample provided the 17 T cell receptor beta chains below, sequenced in a study of neurological immune-mediated disorders. A single record per CDR3 protein comes from TCRdb applying MiXCR to the 5' RACE reads. The sample lists tens of thousands of distinct CDR3 sequences, 10% occurring once. The specimen was PBMCs. The receptors were sampled from a middle-aged woman with HTLV-1-associated myelopathy (HAM/TSP).

This clonotype occurred many times. The V call is TRBV3-1, the J call TRBJ1-1, with TRBD1 matching over 11 bases. The CDR3 is made up of 14 amino acids. Germline values: CDR1 LGHDT, CDR2 YNNKEL (reference sequence). V shed 3 bases and J 5 bases; nucleotides not matched to a gene: 2. For the CDR3, the DNA is TGTGCCAGCAGCCATGGGACAGGGGGAACTGAAGCTTTCTTT. The encoded protein is CASSHGTGGTEAFF.

This clonotype was counted many times. The rearrangement joins TRBV12-3 or TRBV12-4 to TRBJ1-1; D gene ambiguous. The CDR3 is 13 residues long. V was cut by 2 bases and J by 1 base, with 5 bases left in between. CDR3 sequence: CASSLTWNTEAFF. The CDR3 region has the DNA TGTGCCAGCAGTTTAACCTGGAACACTGAAGCTTTCTTT.

Remarks on this clonotype: This may be a read error: a much more frequent sequence differs by one nucleotide. The V and J genes are TRBV5-1 and TRBJ2-2, with unresolved D. CDR1 and CDR2 from the germline V gene are SGHRS and YFSETQ. The CDR3 loop spans 15 amino acids. Trimming took off 0 bases at V and 6 bases at J, with 12 bases between the two ends. The CDR3 DNA reads as TGCGCCAGCAGCTTGGACCGGGTCGCGCCCGGGGAGCTGTTTTTT. This sequence encodes CASSLDRVAPGELFF. Full variable domain (rest looked up from reference TRBV5-1 and TRBJ2-2): KAGVTQTPRYLIKTRGQQVTLSCSPISGHRSVSWYQQTPGQGLQFLFEYFSETQRNKGNFPGRFSGRQFSNSRSEMNVSTLELGDSALYLCASSLDRVAPGELFFGEGSRLTVL.

This clonotype was found many times. The DNA for the CDR3 is TGCAGTGCTCCGTGGGAGACTAACTATGGCTACACCTTC. Protein sequence: CSAPWETNYGYTF. This sequence joins TRBV20-1 and TRBJ1-2, with D hard to call. The CDR3 spans 13 residues. CDR1 and CDR2 from the germline V gene are DFQATT and SNEGSKA (reference sequence). Trimming left V 5 bases short and J 0 bases short, with 10 bases between.

In its sample, this clonotype was seen many times. V gene TRBV7-2 combines with J gene TRBJ2-3; D remains unclear. The V end lost 3 bases, the J end lost 0 bases, and 7 bases lay between the germline ends. The CDR3 has 14 residues. The V gene's germline CDR1 is SGHTA and CDR2 FQGNSA. The CDR3, as DNA: TGTGCCAGCAGCTTGGACGACAGCACAGATACGCAGTATTTT. Translating gives CASSLDDSTDTQYF. Complete variable domain (other parts from reference TRBV7-2 and TRBJ2-3): GAGVSQSPSNKVTEKGKDVELRCDPISGHTALYWYRQSLGQGLEFLIYFQGNSAPDKSGLPSDRFSAERTGGSVSTLTIQRTQQEDSAVYLCASSLDDSTDTQYFGPGTRLTVL.

V gene TRBV29-1 combines with J gene TRBJ2-5; D is possibly TRBD2 (7 bases). Per the germline V gene, CDR1 is SQVTM and CDR2 is ANQGSEA. The CDR3 is 13 residues long. V gave up 0 bases and J gave up 5 bases, with 10 bases separating them. The chain's CDR3 is CSVEEGGRETQYF. Here the CDR3 DNA reads TGCAGCGTTGAAGAGGGGGGGCGGGAGACCCAGTACTTC.

This clonotype was recorded many times. The V gene is TRBV12-3 or TRBV12-4, the J gene TRBJ1-2; D may be TRBD1 (6 bases). CDR3 size: 13 residues. V lost 5 bases and J lost 4, with 11 bases in between. The CDR3 sequence: CASSQTGSYGYTF. The CDR3 coding sequence is TGTGCCAGCAGTCAGACAGGCAGCTATGGCTACACCTTC.

The sample holds many counts of this clonotype. This chain connects TRBV27 to TRBJ2-1; D unclear. The V end lost 5 bases, the J end lost 4 bases, and 15 bases lay between the germline ends. From germline, CDR1 is MNHEY and CDR2 SMNVEV (reference sequence). The CDR3 is made up of 15 amino acids. CDR3 bases: TGTGCCAGCAGTCCAGCTGGAAGGTGGTACAATGAGCAGTTCTTC. It encodes CASSPAGRWYNEQFF.

This clonotype was observed a few times. The rearrangement links TRBV7-2 to TRBJ2-1; D might be TRBD1 (5 bases). CDR1 and CDR2 from the germline V gene are SGHTA and FQGNSA. The CDR3 has 16 residues. Trimming shortened V by 1 base and J by 4 bases, and 14 bases separated the two germline ends. CDR3 sequence: CASSLGAGPGYNEQFF. The CDR3 DNA is TGTGCCAGCAGCTTAGGGGCAGGGCCTGGATACAATGAGCAGTTCTTC.

The rearrangement joins TRBV5-1 to TRBJ2-7; D possibly corresponds to TRBD2 (5 bases). The V end lost 0 bases, the J end lost 0 bases, and 10 bases lay between the germline ends. The CDR3 covers 15 residues. Looked up from germline, CDR1 is SGHRS and CDR2 is YFSETQ. The CDR3 spells CASSLVFRGSYEQYF. CDR3 sequence (DNA): TGCGCCAGCAGCTTGGTCTTTCGGGGCTCCTACGAGCAGTACTTC. Combining the CDR3 with reference TRBV5-1 and TRBJ2-7 gives the whole variable domain KAGVTQTPRYLIKTRGQQVTLSCSPISGHRSVSWYQQTPGQGLQFLFEYFSETQRNKGNFPGRFSGRQFSNSRSEMNVSTLELGDSALYLCASSLVFRGSYEQYFGPGTRLTVT.

V is TRBV2 and J is TRBJ1-2; D is perhaps TRBD1 (6 bases). Trimming left V 8 bases short and J 8 bases short, with 12 bases between. CDR3 length: 11 residues. In germline, CDR1 is SNHLY, CDR2 FYNNEI. As DNA, the CDR3 is TGTGCCAGCGCCGGGACAAGAGGCTACACCTTC. Translating gives CASAGTRGYTF.

The table lists this clonotype with many counts. The chain joins TRBV7-6 to TRBJ1-5, with TRBD1 identical over 7 bases. The V segment lost 3 bases and the J segment 3 bases; nucleotides outside the gene matches: 2. CDR3 length equals 14 residues. Germline V lookup: CDR1 SGHVS, CDR2 FNYEAQ. CDR3: CASSLGQYNQPQHF. The CDR3 nucleotides read TGTGCCAGCAGCTTGGGACAGTACAATCAGCCCCAGCATTTT.

In this sample, this clonotype turned up many times. The chain uses TRBV6-6 and TRBJ2-2, with 14 bases matching TRBD2. This CDR3 is 19 amino acids long. The J segment lost 3 bases and the V segment lost 4 bases, leaving 10 bases of the junction unmatched. In germline, CDR1 is MNHNY, CDR2 SVGAGI (reference sequence). This chain's CDR3 is CASSWTTSGGAIHTGELFF. In DNA form, the CDR3 reads TGTGCCAGCAGTTGGACGACTAGCGGGGGGGCCATTCACACCGGGGAGCTGTTTTTT.

Many counts were recorded for this clonotype. This chain uses TRBV7-2 with TRBJ1-5, with 8 positions matching TRBD1. Germline lookup yields CDR1 SGHTA and CDR2 FQGNSA. J gave up 0 bases and V 1 base, and 5 bases lay outside the gene matches. The CDR3 has 17 residues. The CDR3 region has the DNA TGTGCCAGCAGCTTAGAACGCACAGGGGGTAGCAATCAGCCCCAGCATTTT. Its translation is CASSLERTGGSNQPQHF.

This clonotype has at least ten counts. The rearrangement joins TRBV12-3 or TRBV12-4 to TRBJ1-5; D may be TRBD1 (6 bases). Trimming shortened V by 4 bases and J by 4 bases, and 8 bases separated the two germline ends. This CDR3 has 13 amino acids. CDR3 loop: CASSYTGNQPQHF. The CDR3 region has the DNA TGTGCCAGCAGTTATACAGGGAATCAGCCCCAGCATTTT.

This chain connects TRBV6-1 to TRBJ2-3; a weak D match, TRBD1 (7 bases). CDR3 length equals 17 residues. Germline loops: CDR1 MNHNS, CDR2 SASEGT. The V end lost 3 bases, the J end lost 4 bases, and 20 bases lay between the germline ends. The CDR3 sequence: CASSDKQRQGGADTQYF. In nucleotides, the CDR3 is TGTGCCAGCAGTGACAAACAAAGACAGGGAGGTGCAGATACGCAGTATTTT.

This clonotype was detected ten times or more. V is TRBV4-2 and J is TRBJ2-3, with 10 bases matching TRBD2. The CDR3 is made up of 15 amino acids. CDR1 LGHNA and CDR2 YNFKEQ come from the germline V gene. Trimming took 5 bases from V and 3 from J; bases not matched to a gene: 5. The CDR3, as DNA: TGTGCCAGCAGCTTCCTAGCGGGGGAGACAGATACGCAGTATTTT. Its translation is CASSFLAGETDTQYF.